Following are 22 T cell receptor beta chains from one sample sequenced in a study of cytomegalovirus exposure and HLA in healthy donors. A multiplex PCR was run with 60 Vbeta primers and 13 Jbeta primers. TCRdb's table, derived via immunoSEQ multiplex PCR, lists solely in-frame clones and lacks some. The table records roughly 90,000 clones, 70% to 85% of them present only once. Material for sequencing was PBMCs. The receptors originated from a man aged 30 to 45 in good health and CMV-seropositive.

J is TRBJ1-1 and V is TRBV5-1; D unresolved. Germline CDR1 and CDR2: SGHRS and YFSETQ. This CDR3 has 13 amino acids. Between the trimmed V and J ends, which lost 4 bases and 3 bases, there was a span of 10 bases. The CDR3 loop reads CASSIQEDTEAFF. CDR3 coding DNA: TGCGCCAGCAGCATCCAGGAGGACACTGAAGCTTTCTTT.

The chain recombines TRBV9 with TRBJ2-5, with 11 bases that match TRBD2. The CDR3 is made up of 20 amino acids. The V and J ends lost 0 bases and 2 bases, in that order; junction bases with no gene match: 15. The V gene's germline CDR1 is SGDLS and CDR2 YYNGEE. The CDR3, as DNA: TGTGCCAGCAGCGTAGATAGCGGGGGGGCGATCCCCCTCGAGCAAGAGACCCAGTACTTC. This encodes CASSVDSGGAIPLEQETQYF.

The chain employs TRBV4-2 and TRBJ1-1, with a possible D match to TRBD1 (5 bases). This CDR3 has 18 residues. Germline loops: CDR1 LGHNA, CDR2 YNFKEQ. V was cut by 3 bases and J by 2 bases, with 22 bases left in between. The CDR3 loop reads CASSHVVLTAGRNTEAFF. The CDR3 DNA reads TGTGCCAGCAGCCATGTAGTTTTGACGGCAGGGCGAAACACTGAAGCTTTCTTT.

This clone was seen just once. The rearrangement links TRBV2 to TRBJ1-3; weak D call: TRBD1 (6 bases). Trimming pared 2 bases from V and 0 bases from J, leaving 11 bases between. Germline CDR1 is SNHLY and CDR2 is FYNNEI. The CDR3 has 16 residues. As DNA, the CDR3 is TGTGCCAGCAGTGAAACGGGGGGCTCCTCTGGAAACACCATATATTTT. Translated: CASSETGGSSGNTIYF.

The rearrangement uses TRBV27 and TRBJ1-5; possible D gene TRBD1, 5 bases. The germline V and J ends were trimmed by 3 bases and 7 bases, with 16 bases remaining between them. This CDR3 comprises 15 residues. CDR1 MNHEY and CDR2 SMNVEV come from the germline V gene (reference sequence). The CDR3 DNA reads as TGTGCCAGCAGTTTTTTGGACAACCTAGGGCAGCCCCAGCATTTT. Protein sequence: CASSFLDNLGQPQHF.

V usage is TRBV4-2 and J usage is TRBJ2-7, with 12 bases lining up with TRBD2. V lost 0 bases to trimming and J lost 3 bases; unmatched junction nucleotides: 6. CDR1 and CDR2 from the germline V gene are LGHNA and YNFKEQ. The CDR3 totals 17 residues. The CDR3 nucleotides are TGTGCCAGCAGCCAAGAGGCTAGCGGGAGGGGGGACTACGAGCAGTACTTC. It encodes CASSQEASGRGDYEQYF.

This clone has a handful of counts. The V call is TRBV5-1, the J call TRBJ1-1; D might be TRBD1 (6 bases). The V and J ends lost 1 base and 2 bases respectively, with 15 bases between them. Germline V gene lookup returns CDR1 SGHRS and CDR2 YFSETQ. The CDR3 consists of 16 residues. The CDR3 DNA sequence: TGCGCCAGCAGCTTGTTAGGGAACAGGGCTAACACTGAAGCTTTCTTT. Protein product: CASSLLGNRANTEAFF.

This chain connects TRBV5-4 to TRBJ1-3; 9 nucleotides agree with TRBD1. This CDR3 has 15 residues. In germline, CDR1 is SGHNT, CDR2 YYREEE (reference sequence). V shed 4 bases, J shed 6 bases, and the junction held 8 bases outside the gene matches. CDR3 DNA: TGTGCCAGCAGCCCGGAGGGACAGGGCTTAAACACCATATATTTT. This encodes CASSPEGQGLNTIYF.

The chain links TRBV7-2 to TRBJ2-7; D remains ambiguous. Germline CDR1 and CDR2: SGHTA and FQGNSA. The V and J ends lost 5 bases and 0 bases respectively, with 14 bases between them. The CDR3 is 15 residues long. This chain's CDR3 is CASSLERGSSYEQYF. DNA for the CDR3: TGTGCCAGCAGCCTAGAGCGTGGAAGCTCCTACGAGCAGTACTTC. Complete variable domain (other parts from reference TRBV7-2 and TRBJ2-7): GAGVSQSPSNKVTEKGKDVELRCDPISGHTALYWYRQSLGQGLEFLIYFQGNSAPDKSGLPSDRFSAERTGGSVSTLTIQRTQQEDSAVYLCASSLERGSSYEQYFGPGTRLTVT.

The CDR3 DNA sequence: TGCGCCAGCAGCTCTGGCCAAAGACAGAACACTGAAGCTTTCTTT. This gives the protein CASSSGQRQNTEAFF. The chain recombines TRBV5-1 with TRBJ1-1; no clear D. V lost 3 bases to trimming and J lost 1 base, with 13 bases between them. Germline-derived CDR1 and CDR2 are SGHRS and YFSETQ. This CDR3 contains 15 residues.

The V gene is TRBV2, the J gene TRBJ1-6; D gene ambiguous. Looked up from germline, CDR1 is SNHLY and CDR2 is FYNNEI. V was clipped by 3 bases and J by 5 bases, with 11 bases between them. This CDR3 comprises 15 residues. Here the CDR3 DNA reads TGTGCCAGCAGTGACCCAGAGAGGAATAATTCACCCCTCCACTTT. It yields the protein CASSDPERNNSPLHF.

The chain uses TRBV28 and TRBJ2-5; 8 bases fit TRBD2. The CDR3 totals 16 residues. V gave up 4 bases and J gave up 1 base; unmatched junction bases: 8. Germline assignment: CDR1 MDHEN and CDR2 SYDVKM. CDR3 DNA: TGTGCCAGCAGTTCTCTAGCGGGTTACCTCCAAGAGACCCAGTACTTC. Encoded protein: CASSSLAGYLQETQYF.

This chain links TRBV5-1 with TRBJ2-2, with 7 bases aligning to TRBD1. The CDR3 totals 16 residues. Germline V CDR1 and CDR2: SGHRS, YFSETQ. Trimming removed 5 bases from V and 3 bases from J; junction bases left unmatched: 10. CDR3 sequence (DNA): TGCGCCAGCAGTCAACCGGGACAGAGAGACACCGGGGAGCTGTTTTTT. It codes for CASSQPGQRDTGELFF. Based on the CDR3 plus reference TRBV5-1 and TRBJ2-2, the full variable domain is KAGVTQTPRYLIKTRGQQVTLSCSPISGHRSVSWYQQTPGQGLQFLFEYFSETQRNKGNFPGRFSGRQFSNSRSEMNVSTLELGDSALYLCASSQPGQRDTGELFFGEGSRLTVL.

The rearrangement joins TRBV28 to TRBJ1-2; D is unclear. The CDR3 extends over 13 amino acids. From germline, CDR1 is MDHEN and CDR2 SYDVKM. The V gene lost 7 bases and the J gene lost 7 bases, with 16 bases spanning the gap. This chain's CDR3 is CASTLFEARGYTF. DNA of the CDR3: TGTGCCAGCACCCTCTTTGAGGCCCGTGGCTACACCTTC.

The chain carries TRBV5-4 and TRBJ2-5; TRBD2 matches 10 bases. The CDR3 covers 14 residues. V gave up 4 bases and J gave up 1 base; unmatched junction bases: 1. CDR1 and CDR2 (germline): SGHNT, YYREEE (reference sequence). This chain's CDR3 is CASSRTSGQETQYF. In DNA form, the CDR3 reads TGTGCCAGCAGCCGGACTAGCGGCCAAGAGACCCAGTACTTC.

This clone was observed once. The gene calls are TRBV7-9 and TRBJ1-1; D unclear. The V end was cut by 3 bases, the J end by 9 bases, with 14 bases between. CDR3 length: 13 residues. In germline, CDR1 is SEHNR, CDR2 FQNEAQ (reference sequence). CDR3 in DNA: TGTGCCAGCAGCTTCGGCAGACTAATTAAAGCTTTCTTT. Translating it yields CASSFGRLIKAFF.

The genes are TRBV7-9 and TRBJ1-1; 11 bases are a match to TRBD1. The J segment lost 6 bases and the V segment lost 4 bases, leaving 7 bases of the junction unmatched. Germline CDR1 and CDR2: SEHNR and FQNEAQ (reference sequence). The CDR3 totals 15 residues. The CDR3 DNA sequence: TGTGCCAGCAGCTCGCGGACAGGGGGCAAGGCTGAAGCTTTCTTT. Translation gives CASSSRTGGKAEAFF.

This clone was seen a handful of times. This rearrangement joins TRBV5-1 to TRBJ1-1; D is unclear. The V end was cut by 0 bases, the J end by 0 bases, with 9 bases between. The germline CDR1 and CDR2 sequences are SGHRS and YFSETQ. The CDR3 contains 15 residues. For the CDR3, the DNA is TGCGCCAGCAGCTTGGAAGTTCAGGTGAACACTGAAGCTTTCTTT. Its protein is CASSLEVQVNTEAFF.

The V call is TRBV5-8, the J call TRBJ2-3; 14 nucleotides align to TRBD2. Germline CDR1 SGHTS, CDR2 YDEGEE. This CDR3 comprises 16 residues. Germline trimming cut 4 bases from V and 4 bases from J; bases unmatched to any gene: 5. The CDR3 DNA is TGTGCCAGCAGCGTTGGGACTAGCGGGAGCCCAGATACGCAGTATTTT. It translates to CASSVGTSGSPDTQYF.

As concerns this clone: One junction end does not reproduce the germline sequence, and a read error may be involved. The CDR3 sequence: CASSLTPRDILLF. As DNA, the CDR3 is TGTGCCAGCAGCTTAACCCCCCGGGACATCTTGCTTTTT. The V gene is TRBV7-2, the J gene TRBJ1-4, with TRBD1 as a possible D gene (6 bases). The CDR3 is 13 amino acids. CDR1 SGHTA and CDR2 FQGNSA come from the germline V gene.

V and J are TRBV7-9 and TRBJ2-2; D may be TRBD2 (5 bases). Trimming shortened V by 0 bases and J by 5 bases, and 19 bases separated the two germline ends. Germline CDR1 reads SEHNR; CDR2 reads FQNEAQ (reference sequence). The CDR3 length is 18 residues. The CDR3 loop reads CASSLAGLTRSGTGELFF. The CDR3 region has the DNA TGTGCCAGCAGCTTAGCAGGCCTTACCAGGTCGGGGACCGGGGAGCTGTTTTTT.

The chain has TRBV30 and TRBJ2-7; the D gene is possibly TRBD2 (5 bases). V was cut by 0 bases and J by 9 bases, with 9 bases left in between. CDR3 length equals 11 residues. The germline V gene encodes CDR1 GTSNPN and CDR2 SVGIG (reference sequence). Here the CDR3 reads CAWSVGVWQYF. The CDR3 region has the DNA TGTGCCTGGAGTGTCGGGGTGTGGCAGTACTTC. The variable domain in full, completed from reference TRBV30 and TRBJ2-7, reads SQTIHQWPATLVQPVGSPLSLECTVEGTSNPNLYWYRQAAGRGLQLLFYSVGIGQISSEVPQNLSASRPQDRQFILSSKKLLLSDSGFYLCAWSVGVWQYFGPGTRLTVT.